The 17 T cell receptor beta chains below all came from one sample that was sequenced in a study of cytomegalovirus exposure and HLA in healthy donors (dated by TCRdb to about 2017). The library was generated by the immunoSEQ multiplex PCR assay. The multiplex PCR relied on a mix of 60 forward primers for TCR Vbeta segments and 13 reverse primers for TCR Jbeta segments. TCRdb took over this immuneACCESS table, retaining in-frame rearrangements with V and J assigned. Such tables are incomplete; in checked studies, under half of the missing clones stem from an unresolved V gene, and the remainder is unexplained. This sample gives over 200,000 clones in total; around 88% of them show up just once. More than 0.8% of the sample is taken by the ten largest. Sequencing input: PBMCs. Receptor source: a woman under 30 in good health and CMV-seronegative.

V and J are TRBV7-6 and TRBJ2-3; TRBD2 matches at 8 bases. CDR1 is SGHVS, CDR2 FNYEAQ, per germline. This CDR3 region has 16 residues. With V trimmed by 2 bases and J by 2 bases, 6 bases remained unmatched. The CDR3 region has the DNA TGTGCCAGCAGCTTACGACTAGCGAGCCACACAGATACGCAGTATTTT. It is translated as CASSLRLASHTDTQYF.

The genes are TRBV6-1 and TRBJ2-5, with D tentatively TRBD1 (6 bases). This CDR3 comprises 15 residues. Trimming cost V 4 bases and J 6 bases, with 18 bases left between them. Germline CDR1 and CDR2: MNHNS and SASEGT. CDR3 in DNA: TGTGCCAGCAGTGTGGCAGGGGACCGATTAAAGACCCAGTACTTC. As protein: CASSVAGDRLKTQYF.

This clone was found once. The CDR3 loop is CASSLQWPENTDTQYF. As DNA, the CDR3 is TGTGCCAGCAGCTTACAATGGCCGGAGAACACAGATACGCAGTATTTT. The J gene is TRBJ2-3, the V gene TRBV7-8; D gene unclear. The CDR3 length is 16 residues. Germline CDR1 is SGHVS and CDR2 is FQNEAQ. Deletions cut 2 bases from V and 2 bases from J, with 14 bases between. The full variable domain, with the rest looked up from reference TRBV7-8 and TRBJ2-3, is GAGVSQSPRYKVAKRGQDVALRCDPISGHVSLFWYQQALGQGPEFLTYFQNEAQLDKSGLPSDRFFAERPEGSVSTLKIQRTQQEDSAVYLCASSLQWPENTDTQYFGPGTRLTVL.

The chain couples TRBV7-6 to TRBJ1-1; 7 bases match TRBD1. The CDR3 has 14 amino acids. Germline CDR1 reads SGHVS; CDR2 reads FNYEAQ. V lost 5 bases, J lost 4 bases, and 7 bases stayed unmatched. This chain's CDR3 is CASSTGQGGTEAFF. CDR3 bases: TGTGCCAGCAGCACAGGGCAGGGGGGCACTGAAGCTTTCTTT. The full variable domain, completed using reference TRBV7-6 and TRBJ1-1, is GAGVSQSPRYKVTKRGQDVALRCDPISGHVSLYWYRQALGQGPEFLTYFNYEAQQDKSGLPNDRFSAERPEGSISTLTIQRTEQRDSAMYRCASSTGQGGTEAFFGQGTRLTVV.

The table lists this clone with a count of one. A junction boundary mismatches the germline segment, possibly from a read error. This chain joins TRBV19 and TRBJ1-2; 7 bases fit TRBD1. The CDR3 sequence is 13 residues long. Germline CDR1 and CDR2: LNHDA and SQIVND (reference sequence). CDR3 nucleotide sequence: TGTGCCAGTAGTATGAGGGGGCGAAGTGGCTACACTTTC. Residues: CASSMRGRSGYTF. Using reference TRBV19 and TRBJ1-2 for the parts outside the CDR3, the full variable domain is DGGITQSPKYLFRKEGQNVTLSCEQNLNHDAMYWYRQDPGQGLRLIYYSQIVNDFQKGDIAEGYSVSREKKESFPLTVTSAQKNPTAFYLCASSMRGRSGYTFGSGTRLTVV.

The gene calls are TRBV18 and TRBJ1-4; 7 bases are shared with TRBD1. The junction had 10 bases not matched to a gene; V was cut back by 4 bases and J by 5 bases. CDR3 length: 16 residues. CDR1 and CDR2 (germline): KGHSH, LQKENI. The CDR3 sequence is CASSRSTGALNEKLFF. CDR3 DNA sequence: TGTGCCAGCTCACGAAGTACAGGGGCGCTAAATGAAAAACTGTTTTTT. The full variable domain, in which reference TRBV18 and TRBJ1-4 provide the parts outside the CDR3, is NAGVMQNPRHLVRRRGQEARLRCSPMKGHSHVYWYRQLPEEGLKFMVYLQKENIIDESGMPKERFSAEFPKEGPSILRIQQVVRGDSAAYFCASSRSTGALNEKLFFGSGTQLSVL.

The chain has TRBV5-1 and TRBJ2-1; a possible D gene is TRBD1 (6 bases). The ends were cut back, 0 bases at V and 3 bases at J, with 10 bases in the middle. Germline values: CDR1 SGHRS, CDR2 YFSETQ. The CDR3 has 15 amino acids. CDR3: CASSLAARGYNEQFF. DNA of the CDR3: TGCGCCAGCAGCTTGGCCGCCAGGGGCTACAATGAGCAGTTCTTC. The full variable domain, its missing parts supplied by reference TRBV5-1 and TRBJ2-1, is KAGVTQTPRYLIKTRGQQVTLSCSPISGHRSVSWYQQTPGQGLQFLFEYFSETQRNKGNFPGRFSGRQFSNSRSEMNVSTLELGDSALYLCASSLAARGYNEQFFGPGTRLTVL.

The chain couples TRBV5-4 to TRBJ1-2; D is possibly TRBD1 (5 bases). V was trimmed by 4 bases and J by 3 bases, leaving 16 bases between them. The CDR3 totals 15 residues. CDR1 is SGHNT and CDR2 is YYREEE in the germline V gene (reference sequence). Here the CDR3 reads CASSASAGMHYGYTF. In DNA form, the CDR3 reads TGTGCCAGCAGCGCTAGTGCAGGGATGCACTATGGCTACACCTTC.

This chain uses TRBV6-5 with TRBJ2-5, with TRBD2 matching 11 bases. Germline values: CDR1 MNHEY, CDR2 SVGAGI. This CDR3 has 14 residues. V lost 7 bases and J lost 5; bases outside the gene matches: 6. CDR3: CASKTSGVGETQYF. The CDR3 nucleotides are TGTGCCAGCAAGACTAGCGGGGTGGGCGAGACCCAGTACTTC.

This chain links TRBV5-1 with TRBJ1-1, with 12 bases fitting TRBD1. Germline CDR1 SGHRS, CDR2 YFSETQ. This CDR3 is 14 amino acids long. V lost 5 bases, J lost 3 bases, and 2 bases stayed unmatched. This CDR3 is CASRGQGAHTEAFF. CDR3 nucleotides: TGCGCCAGCAGGGGACAGGGGGCGCACACTGAAGCTTTCTTT.

The CDR3 here is CASRQGSTGANVLTF. The DNA for the CDR3 is TGTGCCAGCAGGCAGGGGTCAACAGGGGCCAACGTCCTGACTTTC. The rearrangement joins TRBV6-5 to TRBJ2-6; a weak D match, TRBD1 (6 bases). The CDR3 sequence is 15 residues long. Germline values: CDR1 MNHEY, CDR2 SVGAGI. Between the trimmed V and J ends, which lost 6 bases and 4 bases, there was a span of 13 bases.

The chain links TRBV19 to TRBJ1-3, with 8 positions matching TRBD1. This CDR3 region has 17 residues. The trim removed 5 bases at V and 3 bases at J, leaving 12 bases unmatched. Germline assignment: CDR1 LNHDA and CDR2 SQIVND (reference sequence). CDR3 in amino acids: CASSPTPGQALGNTIYF. CDR3 sequence (DNA): TGTGCCAGTAGTCCAACTCCGGGACAGGCCCTTGGAAACACCATATATTTT.

The chain has TRBV13 and TRBJ1-5; weak D call: TRBD1 (6 bases). CDR1 is PRHDT, CDR2 FYEKMQ, per germline (reference sequence). V lost 4 bases to trimming and J lost 6 bases, with 10 bases between them. This CDR3 comprises 13 residues. The CDR3, as DNA: TGTGCCAGCAGCTCGGGAGGGGGTCAGCCCCAGCATTTT. Translating it yields CASSSGGGQPQHF.

The V call is TRBV6-5, the J call TRBJ2-5, with TRBD1 as a possible D gene (5 bases). V lost 4 bases, J lost 1 base, and 10 bases lay in between. CDR3 length: 14 residues. Germline CDR1 is MNHEY and CDR2 is SVGAGI. CDR3 nucleotide sequence: TGTGCCAGCAGTTTGGGGCAGGCCCAAGAGACCCAGTACTTC. Translating gives CASSLGQAQETQYF.

This clone was counted a few times. The chain joins TRBV9 to TRBJ1-2; D call uncertain. V lost 0 bases, J lost 1 base, and 7 bases lay in between. The CDR3 runs 14 residues. The germline CDR1 and CDR2 sequences are SGDLS and YYNGEE. Written as DNA, the CDR3 is TGTGCCAGCAGCGTAGGACGGGTTAACTATGGCTACACCTTC. It translates to CASSVGRVNYGYTF.

The rearrangement uses TRBV4-3 and TRBJ2-1; D is unresolved. Trimming took off 8 bases at V and 9 bases at J, with 17 bases between the two ends. Germline assignment: CDR1 LGHNA and CDR2 YSLEER. The CDR3 contains 13 residues. CDR3 DNA: TGCGCCAGCCGACGACTCGAGGCGAGTGAGCAGTTCTTC. Translating gives CASRRLEASEQFF.

J is TRBJ2-2 and V is TRBV7-3, with TRBD2 matching over 8 bases. Germline CDR1 and CDR2: SGHTA and FQGTGA. The V and J ends lost 0 bases and 6 bases, in that order; junction bases with no gene match: 9. This CDR3 region has 17 residues. The CDR3 sequence is CASSLTPSGSSAGELFF. The DNA of the CDR3 is TGTGCCAGCAGCTTAACTCCGAGCGGGAGTTCCGCCGGGGAGCTGTTTTTT.